Presented here are 28 T cell receptor beta chains from one specimen sequenced in a study of molecular identifiers for immune sequencing clone quantification. A single record per CDR3 protein comes from TCRdb applying MiXCR to the PCR reads. The table includes hundreds of thousands of distinct CDR3 sequences, roughly 24% detected once. Input material: naive CD8+ T cells from blood, with Jurkat cell RNA spiked in. The subset is: FACS-sorted CD8+CD4-CCR7+CD45RA+ naive T cells. Source of these receptors: a human donor in good health. Some libraries in this study had Jurkat cell RNA spiked in.

This clonotype was recorded at least ten times. This chain uses TRBV6-6 with TRBJ2-3; 9 nucleotides agree with TRBD1. Germline loops: CDR1 MNHNY, CDR2 SVGAGI (reference sequence). V dropped 8 bases and J dropped 6; count of bases not matched to a gene: 12. CDR3 length: 15 amino acids. The CDR3 here is CASYKPGQGPDTQYF. The CDR3 DNA is TGTGCCAGCTATAAACCGGGACAGGGTCCCGATACGCAGTATTTT.

This clonotype was picked up a small number of times. The J gene is TRBJ2-7, the V gene TRBV4-3; possibly TRBD1 or TRBD2 for D (6 bases each). The CDR3 spans 15 residues. Looked up from germline, CDR1 is LGHNA and CDR2 is YSLEER. Deletions cut 3 bases from V and 1 base from J, with 13 bases between. Here the CDR3 reads CASSQGRTASYEQYF. CDR3 coding DNA: TGCGCCAGCAGCCAGGGGAGGACAGCTTCCTACGAGCAGTACTTC.

Comments on this clonotype: As the CDR3 is not closed by the conserved phenylalanine or tryptophan, this likely results from a read error. The chain recombines TRBV13 with TRBJ2-7; TRBD1 aligns across 10 bases. The germline gives CDR1 PRHDT, CDR2 FYEKMQ (reference sequence). The CDR3 contains 13 residues. The CDR3 DNA is TGTGCCAGCAGTTTAGACAGGGGGCACGAGCAGTACTAC. This encodes CASSLDRGHEQYY.

The CDR3 DNA follows: TGTGCCACCAGTGATTTGAAGGGCGACACAGATACGCAGTATTTT. It specifies CATSDLKGDTDTQYF. The J gene is TRBJ2-3, the V gene TRBV24-1; D is ambiguous. CDR1 and CDR2 (germline): KGHDR, SFDVKD. The length of the CDR3 is 15 residues. The ends were cut back, 0 bases at V and 2 bases at J, with 8 bases in the middle.

This clonotype came up a few times. The rearrangement uses TRBV12-3 or TRBV12-4 and TRBJ1-2; 11 bases fit TRBD1. V was pared by 5 bases and J by 5 bases, with 16 bases of the junction left unmatched. This CDR3 has 18 amino acids. CDR3 coding DNA: TGTGCCAGCAGTGGGGGGACAGGGGGAAAAATCGATGTTTATGGCTACACCTTC. Translating gives CASSGGTGGKIDVYGYTF.

This clonotype came up many times. V gene TRBV20-1 combines with J gene TRBJ2-7; 9 nucleotides agree with TRBD1. Germline V gene data show CDR1 as DFQATT and CDR2 as SNEGSKA (reference sequence). Germline trimming cut 0 bases from V and 2 bases from J; bases unmatched to any gene: 8. The CDR3 runs to 16 residues. CDR3 bases: TGCAGTGCTAGAGATCGGGACGGGACAGGGCCCTACGAGCAGTACTTC. Translated, it gives CSARDRDGTGPYEQYF.

About this clonotype: Being one base from a much bigger clone, this may be a read error. V gene TRBV18 combines with J gene TRBJ2-7; TRBD1 is a possible D gene (5 bases). The CDR3 spans 12 residues. Germline V gene lookup returns CDR1 KGHSH and CDR2 LQKENI. The CDR3 nucleotides read TGTGTCAGCTCACCGGACATGGGGGAGCAGTACTTC. This sequence encodes CVSSPDMGEQYF.

As regards this clonotype: Being one base from a much bigger clone, this may be a read error. The rearrangement links TRBV5-3 to TRBJ1-1; D gene ambiguous. TRBV5-3 qualifies as an ORF whose function is uncertain. This CDR3 is 11 amino acids long. CDR3 DNA sequence: TGTGCCAGCAGCTTGGAGACTGATGCTTTCTTT. Translated: CASSLETDAFF.

This chain links TRBV4-1 with TRBJ2-1; tentative D call: TRBD1 (5 bases). V was trimmed by 1 base and J by 6 bases, leaving 13 bases between them. CDR1 and CDR2 (germline): MGHRA, YSYEKL. This CDR3 comprises 15 residues. This CDR3 is CASSQGPGMGNEQFF. The DNA of the CDR3 is TGCGCCAGCAGCCAAGGACCAGGGATGGGCAATGAGCAGTTCTTC.

This clonotype appeared many times. This rearrangement joins TRBV4-3 to TRBJ2-7; D gene ambiguous. Looked up from germline, CDR1 is LGHNA and CDR2 is YSLEER. This CDR3 contains 13 residues. V was trimmed by 3 bases and J by 4 bases, leaving 10 bases between them. The CDR3 loop reads CASSHARSYEQYF. The DNA of the CDR3 is TGCGCCAGCAGCCACGCAAGAAGTTACGAGCAGTACTTC.

As to this clonotype: This could be a read error, since a much larger clone is one nucleotide away. V and J are TRBV5-1 and TRBJ2-7, with no clear D. The CDR3 runs to 13 residues. Germline CDR1 and CDR2: SGHRS and YFSETQ. V was cut by 4 bases and J by 6 bases, with 14 bases left in between. The CDR3 DNA reads as TGCGCCAGCAGCGTGGTGGGCACGAGCGAGCAGTACTTC. It yields the protein CASSVVGTSEQYF. Full variable domain (missing parts from reference TRBV5-1 and TRBJ2-7): KAGVTQTPRYLIKTRGQQVTLSCSPISGHRSVSWYQQTPGQGLQFLFEYFSETQRNKGNFPGRFSGRQFSNSRSEMNVSTLELGDSALYLCASSVVGTSEQYFGPGTRLTVT.

At least ten counts were recorded for this clonotype. The chain joins TRBV5-6 to TRBJ2-7; D not certain. The CDR3 has 12 residues. Germline V gene data show CDR1 as SGHDT and CDR2 as YYEEEE. V was shortened by 0 bases and J by 5 bases, with 6 bases between the two germline ends. This chain's CDR3 is CASSLGANEQYF. The CDR3 nucleotides are TGTGCCAGCAGCTTGGGGGCCAACGAGCAGTACTTC.

The chain couples TRBV2 to TRBJ2-1; 13 nucleotides line up with TRBD2. This CDR3 is 15 amino acids long. J lost 9 bases, V lost 6 bases, and 8 bases had no gene match. The V gene's germline CDR1 is SNHLY and CDR2 FYNNEI. CDR3 sequence reads: CASRERTSGSGEQFF. The CDR3, as DNA: TGTGCCAGCAGGGAACGGACTAGCGGGAGCGGTGAGCAGTTCTTC.

The CDR3 bases are TGTGCCAGCAGAAGAATCCGGGACTCCCAAGAGACCCAGTACTTC. Translation: CASRRIRDSQETQYF. The chain couples TRBV12-3 or TRBV12-4 to TRBJ2-5, with TRBD2 as a possible D gene (6 bases). The CDR3 is 15 residues long. The V end was cut by 6 bases, the J end by 1 base, with 15 bases between.

This chain links TRBV4-3 with TRBJ1-1, with 8 bases that match TRBD1. Germline CDR1 LGHNA, CDR2 YSLEER. The junction had 3 bases not matched to a gene; V was cut back by 2 bases and J by 10 bases. The CDR3 is 12 amino acids. The CDR3 DNA is TGCGCCAGCAGCCAAACAGGGACAGGAGCTTTCTTT. This translates into CASSQTGTGAFF.

CDR3 in DNA: TGCGCCAGCAGTGGGTCGAGATCCTACAATGAGCAGTTCTTC. This codes for CASSGSRSYNEQFF. The V gene is TRBV10-1, the J gene TRBJ2-1, with unresolved D. The CDR3 consists of 14 residues. CDR1 is WNHNN, CDR2 SYGVQD, per germline (reference sequence). V was clipped by 4 bases and J by 1 base, with 8 bases between them.

This clonotype was observed at least ten times. Germline and junction disagree at one end, which may indicate a read error. This rearrangement joins TRBV5-6 to TRBJ2-7; D may match TRBD1 or TRBD2 (5 bases each). This CDR3 is built from 13 residues. Germline lookup yields CDR1 SGHDT and CDR2 YYEEEE. The CDR3 region has the DNA TGTGCCAGCAACTTCCCCCGGATGGGGGTGTCTCGCTTC. This encodes CASNFPRMGVSRF.

The table lists this clonotype with many counts. V is TRBV4-1 and J is TRBJ2-7, with D possibly matching TRBD2 (6 bases). Germline values: CDR1 MGHRA, CDR2 YSYEKL. The length of the CDR3 is 14 residues. With 1 base removed from V and 3 bases from J, the gap between germline ends came to 10 bases. CDR3 residues: CASSQGQDYYEQYF. The CDR3, as DNA: TGCGCCAGCAGCCAAGGGCAGGACTACTACGAGCAGTACTTC.

Note on this clonotype: A much larger clonotype is one base distant, so this may be a read error. The chain has TRBV7-9 and TRBJ2-1, with D tentatively TRBD2 (6 bases). The CDR3 consists of 15 residues. Germline V lookup: CDR1 SEHNR, CDR2 FQNEAQ (reference sequence). Trimming stripped 2 bases from V and 5 bases from J, with 13 bases between. Here the CDR3 reads CASSLSSEGNNEQFF. The CDR3 DNA is TGTGCCAGCAGCTTATCTAGCGAGGGAAACAATGAGCAGTTCTTC.

This clonotype was detected ten times or more. The chain links TRBV5-1 to TRBJ1-1; D might be TRBD1 (5 bases). V lost 6 bases to trimming and J lost 1 base, with 13 bases between them. Germline-derived CDR1 and CDR2 are SGHRS and YFSETQ. CDR3 length: 14 amino acids. The CDR3 spells CASNQGGANTEAFF. DNA for the CDR3: TGCGCCAGCAACCAGGGCGGGGCGAACACTGAAGCTTTCTTT.

This clonotype was detected a few times. The V call is TRBV23-1, the J call TRBJ2-2, with 7 bases that match TRBD1. TRBV23-1 falls under the ORF class, with uncertain function. J lost 1 base, V lost 6 bases, and 17 bases had no gene match. The CDR3 spans 19 residues. CDR3 in DNA: TGCGCCAGCAGAGCAGGAAGGGGGCGCAGGATGGAGAACACCGGGGAGCTGTTTTTT. Its protein product is CASRAGRGRRMENTGELFF.

This chain uses TRBV28 with TRBJ2-3, with D maybe TRBD2 (5 bases). The length of the CDR3 is 15 residues. The V and J ends lost 6 bases and 1 base respectively, with 14 bases between them. Germline V gene data show CDR1 as MDHEN and CDR2 as SYDVKM. DNA for the CDR3: TGTGCCAGCAGATCCGGGATAGAGGGCACAGATACGCAGTATTTT. Residues: CASRSGIEGTDTQYF.

Of note for this clonotype: A clone one base away is much larger, so this may be a read error. The chain links TRBV25-1 to TRBJ2-1; TRBD2 matches 7 bases. CDR1 MGHDK and CDR2 SYGVNS come from the germline V gene. The CDR3 totals 15 residues. CDR3 sequence reads: CASSGGLAGYNDQFF. DNA of the CDR3: TGTGCCAGCAGTGGCGGGTTAGCGGGTTACAATGATCAGTTCTTC.

Note on this clonotype: The junction and the germline gene differ at one end; a read error may be behind it. The chain is built from TRBV28 and TRBJ2-7, with D perhaps matching TRBD2 (6 bases). Germline CDR1 is MDHEN and CDR2 is SYDVKM. This CDR3 has 13 residues. The CDR3 loop is CVSSPLRLDEQYF. The DNA for the CDR3 is TGTGTCAGCAGTCCCCTCCGACTAGACGAGCAGTACTTC.

Many counts were recorded for this clonotype. This chain connects TRBV28 to TRBJ2-3; 11 nucleotides align to TRBD2. V dropped 4 bases and J dropped 6; count of bases not matched to a gene: 6. Germline loops: CDR1 MDHEN, CDR2 SYDVKM. The CDR3 has 15 amino acids. CDR3 amino acids: CASSSLAGDVDTQYF. DNA of the CDR3: TGTGCCAGCAGTTCACTAGCGGGGGACGTCGATACGCAGTATTTT.

This clonotype was counted only a few times. The chain recombines TRBV30 with TRBJ2-7; D unclear. The CDR3 is 14 amino acids. Trimming left V 5 bases short and J 2 bases short, with 16 bases between. Looked up from germline, CDR1 is GTSNPN and CDR2 is SVGIG (reference sequence). This chain's CDR3 is CAWASMGMAYEQYF. The CDR3 region has the DNA TGTGCCTGGGCCTCTATGGGCATGGCCTACGAGCAGTACTTC. The full variable domain, in which reference TRBV30 and TRBJ2-7 provide the parts outside the CDR3, is SQTIHQWPATLVQPVGSPLSLECTVEGTSNPNLYWYRQAAGRGLQLLFYSVGIGQISSEVPQNLSASRPQDRQFILSSKKLLLSDSGFYLCAWASMGMAYEQYFGPGTRLTVT.

Comment on this clonotype: A single base separates this from a much larger clone, so it may be a read error. The chain employs TRBV5-1 and TRBJ2-3, with D tentatively TRBD2 (6 bases). This CDR3 has 15 residues. Germline V gene lookup returns CDR1 SGHRS and CDR2 YFSETQ. The ends were cut back, 2 bases at V and 4 bases at J, with 14 bases in the middle. CDR3 sequence: CASSFLGRGSDTQYF. In DNA form, the CDR3 reads TGCGCCAGCAGCTTTCTAGGACGGGGGTCAGATACGCAGTATTTT.

About this clonotype: An end of the junction differs from the germline gene, which may be a read error. This CDR3 reads CASSRRTVSGANVPTF. CDR3 nucleotides: TGTGCCAGCAGTAGAAGGACAGTCTCCGGGGCCAACGTCCCGACTTTC. The chain recombines TRBV6-5 with TRBJ2-6, with D maybe TRBD1 (6 bases). From germline, CDR1 is MNHEY and CDR2 SVGAGI. This CDR3 region has 16 residues.